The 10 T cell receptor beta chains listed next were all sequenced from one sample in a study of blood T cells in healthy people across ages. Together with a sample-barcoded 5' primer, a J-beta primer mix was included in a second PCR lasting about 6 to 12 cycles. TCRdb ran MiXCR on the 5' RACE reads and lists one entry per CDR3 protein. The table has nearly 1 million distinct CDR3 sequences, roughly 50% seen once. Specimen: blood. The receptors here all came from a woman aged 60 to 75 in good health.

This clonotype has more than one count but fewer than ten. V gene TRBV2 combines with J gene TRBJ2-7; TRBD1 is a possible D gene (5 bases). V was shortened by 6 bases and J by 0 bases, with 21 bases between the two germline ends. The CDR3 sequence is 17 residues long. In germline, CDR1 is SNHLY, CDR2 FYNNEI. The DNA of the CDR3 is TGTGCCAGCAGATCCAAGGACACACTGGGGCGCTCCTACGAGCAGTACTTC. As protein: CASRSKDTLGRSYEQYF.

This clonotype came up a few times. The CDR3, as DNA: TGTGCCAGCAGTGAGTGGAGTCAAGAGACCCAGTACTTC. Translation: CASSEWSQETQYF. This chain uses TRBV2 with TRBJ2-5; D unclear. This CDR3 is 13 amino acids long. Germline values: CDR1 SNHLY, CDR2 FYNNEI. V shed 3 bases and J shed 2 bases, with 7 bases lying between them.

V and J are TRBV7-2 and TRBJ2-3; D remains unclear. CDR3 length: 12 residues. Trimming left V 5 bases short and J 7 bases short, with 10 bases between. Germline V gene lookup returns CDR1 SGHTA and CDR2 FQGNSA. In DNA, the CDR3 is TGTGCCAGCAGCCTGGACCTATATACGCAGTATTTT. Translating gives CASSLDLYTQYF.

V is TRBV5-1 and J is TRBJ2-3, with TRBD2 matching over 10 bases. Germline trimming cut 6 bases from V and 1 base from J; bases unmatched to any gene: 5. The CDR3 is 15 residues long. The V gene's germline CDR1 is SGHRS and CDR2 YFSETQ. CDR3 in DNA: TGCGCCAGCAAAGCGGGAGGGCCGGGCACAGATACGCAGTATTTT. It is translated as CASKAGGPGTDTQYF. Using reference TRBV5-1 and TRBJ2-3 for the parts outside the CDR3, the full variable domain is KAGVTQTPRYLIKTRGQQVTLSCSPISGHRSVSWYQQTPGQGLQFLFEYFSETQRNKGNFPGRFSGRQFSNSRSEMNVSTLELGDSALYLCASKAGGPGTDTQYFGPGTRLTVL.

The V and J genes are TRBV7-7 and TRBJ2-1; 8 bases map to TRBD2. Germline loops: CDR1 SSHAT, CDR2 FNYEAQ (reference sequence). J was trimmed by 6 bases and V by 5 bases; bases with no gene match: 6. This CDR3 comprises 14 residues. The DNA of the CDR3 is TGTGCCAGCAGCCCCCGGGGGGGGGTCAATGAGCAGTTCTTC. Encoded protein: CASSPRGGVNEQFF. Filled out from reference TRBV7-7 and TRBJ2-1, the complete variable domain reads GAGVSQSPRYKVTKRGQDVTLRCDPISSHATLYWYQQALGQGPEFLTYFNYEAQPDKSGLPSDRFSAERPEGSISTLTIQRTEQRDSAMYRCASSPRGGVNEQFFGPGTRLTVL.

CDR3 coding DNA: TGCAGTGCGGGGGGAACCACTCCTAAGGATCAGCCCCAGCATTTT. This sequence encodes CSAGGTTPKDQPQHF. The chain joins TRBV20-1 to TRBJ1-5; tentative D call: TRBD1 (5 bases). There are 15 residues in the CDR3. The ends were cut back, 6 bases at V and 5 bases at J, with 20 bases in the middle. The germline CDR1 and CDR2 sequences are DFQATT and SNEGSKA (reference sequence).

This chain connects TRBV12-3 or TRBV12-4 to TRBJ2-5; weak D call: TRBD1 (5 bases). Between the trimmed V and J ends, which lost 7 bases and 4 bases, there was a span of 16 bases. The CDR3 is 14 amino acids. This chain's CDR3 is CASTRRAGLETQYF. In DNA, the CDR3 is TGTGCCAGCACCCGACGGGCAGGGCTAGAGACCCAGTACTTC.

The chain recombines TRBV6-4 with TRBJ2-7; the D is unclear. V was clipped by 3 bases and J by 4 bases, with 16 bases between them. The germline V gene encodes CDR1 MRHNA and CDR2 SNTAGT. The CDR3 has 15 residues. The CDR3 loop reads CASSDLQPATYEQYF. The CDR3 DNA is TGTGCCAGCAGTGATCTTCAGCCGGCTACTTACGAGCAGTACTTC.

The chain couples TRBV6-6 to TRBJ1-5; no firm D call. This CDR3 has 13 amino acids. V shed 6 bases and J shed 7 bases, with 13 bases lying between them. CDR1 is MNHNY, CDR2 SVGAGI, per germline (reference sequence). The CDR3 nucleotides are TGTGCCAGCAGCCGAGGCGACATCCAGCCCCAGCATTTT. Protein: CASSRGDIQPQHF.

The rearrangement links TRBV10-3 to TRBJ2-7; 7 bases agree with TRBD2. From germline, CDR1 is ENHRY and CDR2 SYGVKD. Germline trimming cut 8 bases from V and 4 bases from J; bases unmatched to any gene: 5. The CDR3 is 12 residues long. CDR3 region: CAISGGRYEQYF. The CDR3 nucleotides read TGTGCCATCTCCGGGGGGAGGTACGAGCAGTACTTC.